The present T cell receptor beta chain was sequenced within a study of blood T cell repertoires in COVID-19. The CDR3 covers 11 residues. Trimming left V 0 bases short and J 7 bases short, with 4 bases between. CDR1 GTSNPN and CDR2 SVGIG come from the germline V gene (reference sequence). Sequencing was performed with immunoSEQ multiplex PCR; in TCRdb, only in-frame clones are kept and a portion is missing. The table has roughly 330,000 clones, approximately 90% seen once; the top ten hold more than 9%. The rearrangement joins TRBV30 to TRBJ2-4; no reliable D call. This sequence originates from a woman aged 18-29 years who had recovered from COVID-19. The sequenced material came from PBMCs or T cells enriched from blood (not recorded which). CDR3 residues: CAWSVANIQYF. DNA of the CDR3: TGTGCCTGGAGTGTAGCCAACATTCAGTACTTC.